Sequencing of this T cell receptor beta chain was carried out in a study of STAT5B mutations in CD4+ large granular lymphocyte leukemia. Study-wide points: CD4-sorted patient repertoires seemed more clonal than healthy CD4+ repertoires. About 25% of private leukemic clonotypes occurred rarely in other patients' non-leukemic repertoires.

About this clone itself: Its cognate antigen is unknown.

Controls came from buffy coats of healthy blood donors. In the original analysis: Lowest detectable productive clonotype frequency was 2.59 x 10-5. This table comes from immunoSEQ multiplex PCR, and its TCRdb copy is limited to in-frame clones, with some not included. That table supplies the V and J calls and clone size; D and trimming were determined from the DNA. In the table there are roughly 48,000 clones, approximately 70% of which are singletons. CDR1 MNHNS and CDR2 SASEGT come from the germline V gene. This CDR3 spans 18 amino acids. With V trimmed by 1 base and J by 4 bases, 7 bases remained unmatched.

What was sequenced was CD4+ T cells from blood buffy coats. The chain couples TRBV6-1 to TRBJ2-1; 13 bases map to TRBD2. The clonotype comes from a human donor in good health. In DNA form, the CDR3 reads TGTGCCAGCAGTGAAGTATGGACTAGCGGGGGAGCTTACAATGAGCAGTTCTTC. Translating it yields CASSEVWTSGGAYNEQFF.